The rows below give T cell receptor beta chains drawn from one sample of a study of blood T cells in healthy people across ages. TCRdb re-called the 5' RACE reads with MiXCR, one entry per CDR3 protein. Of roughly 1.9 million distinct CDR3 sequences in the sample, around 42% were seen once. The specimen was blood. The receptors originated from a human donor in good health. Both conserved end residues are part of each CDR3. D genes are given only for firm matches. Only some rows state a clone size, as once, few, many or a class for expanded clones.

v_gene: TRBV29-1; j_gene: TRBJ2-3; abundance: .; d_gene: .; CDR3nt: TGCAGCGTTGAGGGGGACGGGGGTGATACGCAGTATTTT; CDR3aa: CSVEGDGGDTQYF
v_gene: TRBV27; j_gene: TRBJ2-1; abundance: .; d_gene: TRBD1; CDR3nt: TGTGCCAGCAGTATGGGACAGAAGCCCCATGGGCAGTTCTTC; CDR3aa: CASSMGQKPHGQFF
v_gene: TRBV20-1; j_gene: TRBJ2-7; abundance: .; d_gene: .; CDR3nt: TGCAGTGCCCCGCAGATCGAGCAGTACTTC; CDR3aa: CSAPQIEQYF
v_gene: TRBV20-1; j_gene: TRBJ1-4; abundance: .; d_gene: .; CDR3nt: TGCAGTGCTAGAGATCCATGGACAGAGAATGAAAAACTGTTTTTT; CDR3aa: CSARDPWTENEKLFF
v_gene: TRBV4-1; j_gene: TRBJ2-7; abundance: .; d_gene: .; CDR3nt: TGCGCCAGCAGCCAAGGCTTTAATGCAGACTACGAGCAGTACTTC; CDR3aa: CASSQGFNADYEQYF
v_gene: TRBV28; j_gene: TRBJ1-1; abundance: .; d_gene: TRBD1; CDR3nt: TGTGCCAGCAGGGCGGGACAGTCGAACACTGAAGCTTTCTTT; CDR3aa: CASRAGQSNTEAFF
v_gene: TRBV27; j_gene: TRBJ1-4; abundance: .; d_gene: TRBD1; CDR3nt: TGTGCCAGCAGTTTATTGCACAGGGGGTTTGGTGAAAAACTGTTTTTT; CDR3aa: CASSLLHRGFGEKLFF
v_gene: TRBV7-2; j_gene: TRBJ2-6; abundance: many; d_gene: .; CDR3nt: TGTGCCAGCAGCTTAAACTCTGGGGCCAACGTCCTGACTTTC; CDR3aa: CASSLNSGANVLTF
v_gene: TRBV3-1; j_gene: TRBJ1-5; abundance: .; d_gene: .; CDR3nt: TGTGCCAGCAGCCAAGGCAGGGTACAGGGTCAGCCCCAGCATTTT; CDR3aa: CASSQGRVQGQPQHF
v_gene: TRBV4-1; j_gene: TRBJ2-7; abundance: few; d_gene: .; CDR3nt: TGCGCCAGCAGCCGAGATGTTCTCGGACTCTCCGAGCAGTACTTC; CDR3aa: CASSRDVLGLSEQYF
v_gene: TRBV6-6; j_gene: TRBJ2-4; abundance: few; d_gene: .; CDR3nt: TGTGCCAGCAGACTCGGGAGCTCTGGGGCCAAAAACATTCAGTACTTC; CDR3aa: CASRLGSSGAKNIQYF
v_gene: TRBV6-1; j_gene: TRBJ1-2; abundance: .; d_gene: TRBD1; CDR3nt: TGTGCCAGCAGCGTTACCGGGACAGGGTTACGAGGCTACACCTTC; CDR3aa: CASSVTGTGLRGYTF
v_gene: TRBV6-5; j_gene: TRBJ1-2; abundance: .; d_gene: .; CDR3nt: TGTGCCAGCCGGAGGGACACCCAAAGTGGGGGGGAGGGCTACACCTTC; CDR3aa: CASRRDTQSGGEGYTF
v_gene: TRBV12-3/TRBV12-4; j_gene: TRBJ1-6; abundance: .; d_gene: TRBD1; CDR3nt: TGTGCCAGCAGACCCGGGGCTACAGGGGACAATTCACCCCTCCACTTT; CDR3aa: CASRPGATGDNSPLHF
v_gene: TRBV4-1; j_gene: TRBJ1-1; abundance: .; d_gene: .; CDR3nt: TGCGCCAGTTATGGGGGGCCCACTGAAGCTTTCTTT; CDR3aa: CASYGGPTEAFF
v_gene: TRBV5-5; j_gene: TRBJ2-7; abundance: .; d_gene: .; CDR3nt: TGTGCCAGCAGCGAGGGCCTATTGGGCTACGAGCAGTACTTC; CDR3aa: CASSEGLLGYEQYF
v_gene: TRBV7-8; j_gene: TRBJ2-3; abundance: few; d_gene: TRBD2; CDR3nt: TGTGCCAGCAGCTTAGCCGAGCCTAGCGGTAACACAGATACGCAGTATTTT; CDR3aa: CASSLAEPSGNTDTQYF
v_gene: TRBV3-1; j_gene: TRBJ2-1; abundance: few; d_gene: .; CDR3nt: TGTGCCAGCAGCCAACAAAACCAGGGGTACAATGAGCAGTTCTTC; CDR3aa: CASSQQNQGYNEQFF
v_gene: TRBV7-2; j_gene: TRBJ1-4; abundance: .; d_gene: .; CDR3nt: TGTGCCAGCAGCTTAGTTATATCTCGAACGGCGGGTGAAAAACTGTTTTTT; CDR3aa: CASSLVISRTAGEKLFF
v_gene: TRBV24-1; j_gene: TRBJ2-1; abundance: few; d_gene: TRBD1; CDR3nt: TGTGCCACGGCGGGACAGGGAAGGGAGCAGTTCTTC; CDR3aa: CATAGQGREQFF
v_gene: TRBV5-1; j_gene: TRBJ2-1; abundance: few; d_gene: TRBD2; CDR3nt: TGCGCCAGCAGCTTACGGACTAGCGGGGGTGCCTTTGAGCAGTTCTTC; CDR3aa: CASSLRTSGGAFEQFF
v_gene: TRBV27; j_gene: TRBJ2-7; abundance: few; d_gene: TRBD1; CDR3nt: TGTGCCAGCAGTGCCGGGACAGGAAACGAGCAGTACTTC; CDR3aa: CASSAGTGNEQYF
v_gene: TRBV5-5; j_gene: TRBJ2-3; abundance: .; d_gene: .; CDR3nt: TGTGCCAGCAGCTTGTTCTTTGGCCCGCGGCGGGAAACAGATACGCAGTATTTT; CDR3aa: CASSLFFGPRRETDTQYF
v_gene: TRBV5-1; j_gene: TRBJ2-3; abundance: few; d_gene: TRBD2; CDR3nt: TGCGCCAGCAGCTTGGCTCTAGCGGGCACAGATACGCAGTATTTT; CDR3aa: CASSLALAGTDTQYF
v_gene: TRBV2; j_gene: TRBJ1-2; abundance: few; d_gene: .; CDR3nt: TGTGCCAGCAGTGAGGGGGCTCACTATGGCTACACCTTC; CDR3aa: CASSEGAHYGYTF
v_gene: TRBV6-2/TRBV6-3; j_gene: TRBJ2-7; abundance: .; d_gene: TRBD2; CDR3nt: TGTGCCAGCAACGCCCGGGGCCGCTGGGGGGGCGAGCAGTACTTC; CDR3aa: CASNARGRWGGEQYF
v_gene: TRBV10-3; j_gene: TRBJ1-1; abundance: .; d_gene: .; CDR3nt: TGTGCCACTCGGACGGTTACTGACACTGAAGCTTTCTTT; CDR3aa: CATRTVTDTEAFF
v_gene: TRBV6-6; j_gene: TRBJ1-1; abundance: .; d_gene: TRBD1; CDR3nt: TGTGCCAGCAGTTCTAGCGGGACAGGGGGTTCTGCTGAAGCTTTCTTT; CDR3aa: CASSSSGTGGSAEAFF
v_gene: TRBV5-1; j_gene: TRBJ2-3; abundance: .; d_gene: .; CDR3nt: TGCGCCAGCAGCATTGGGGGACCCCGCACAGATACGCAGTATTTT; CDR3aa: CASSIGGPRTDTQYF
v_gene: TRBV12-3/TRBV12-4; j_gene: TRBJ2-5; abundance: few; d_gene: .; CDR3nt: TGTGCCAGCACTTTCGGAGGGGGGTACCAAGAGACCCAGTACTTC; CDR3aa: CASTFGGGYQETQYF
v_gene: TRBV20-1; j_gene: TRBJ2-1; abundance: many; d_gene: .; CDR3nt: TGCAGTGCTAGAGATTATCCGGAGCAGTTCTTC; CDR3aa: CSARDYPEQFF
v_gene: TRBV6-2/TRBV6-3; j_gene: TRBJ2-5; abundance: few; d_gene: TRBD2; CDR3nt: TGTGCCAGCAGTTTCACCGACCCGGAGACTAGCGGGGGTGGGACCCAGTACTTC; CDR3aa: CASSFTDPETSGGGTQYF
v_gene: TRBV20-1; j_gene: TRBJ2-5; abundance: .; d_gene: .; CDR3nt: TGCAGTGCTAAAGGGACTGCCCCTCAAGAGACCCAGTACTTC; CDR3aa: CSAKGTAPQETQYF
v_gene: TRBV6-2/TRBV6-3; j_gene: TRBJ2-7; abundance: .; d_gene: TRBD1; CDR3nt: TGTGCCAGCATCCATACGCGGACAGGGTACTACGAGCAGTACTTC; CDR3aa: CASIHTRTGYYEQYF
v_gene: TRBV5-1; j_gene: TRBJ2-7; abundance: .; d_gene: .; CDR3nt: TGCGCCAGCAGCTTGGCGGCGTTTTCGGGCGAGCAGTACTTC; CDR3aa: CASSLAAFSGEQYF
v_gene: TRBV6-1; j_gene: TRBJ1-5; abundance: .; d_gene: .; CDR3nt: TGTGCCAGCAGTAAACAACCCAGGACAGCAGATAAAACCGTATATAGCAATCAGCCCCAGCATTTT; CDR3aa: CASSKQPRTADKTVYSNQPQHF
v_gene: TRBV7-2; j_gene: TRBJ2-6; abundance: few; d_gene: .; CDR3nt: TGTGCCAGCAGCTTACGCCCCGACTCTGGGGCCAACGTCCTGACTTTC; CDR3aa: CASSLRPDSGANVLTF
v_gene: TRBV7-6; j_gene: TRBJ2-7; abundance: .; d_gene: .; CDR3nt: TGTGCCAGCAGCTTAGCAGGGGGGGGCGGCCTGGCCTACGAGCAGTACTTC; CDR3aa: CASSLAGGGGLAYEQYF